The clone carrying this T cell receptor (beta chain) was counted a few times. These data are taken from a study of graft-versus-host responses after intestinal transplantation. Across the whole study: Anti-thymocyte globulin served as induction for all recipients, who then took tacrolimus and steroids for about three years. Study-wide points: The marrow of recipients harbored GvH clones, and ileum or blood showed some of them first.

Measured with immunoSEQ multiplex PCR; TCRdb has only the in-frame clones, and not every one. The sample records 15,000 to 20,000 clones, roughly a third being singletons. Germline V gives CDR1 SGHVS, CDR2 FQNEAQ. V gave up 4 bases and J gave up 4 bases, with 8 bases separating them. The CDR3 is 13 amino acids. Labeling with CFSE marked about 200,000 responder cells, which were plated with about 200,000 irradiated, violet-dye-labeled stimulator cells. Both CD3+CD4+ and CD3+CD8+ responders that were proliferating and CFSE-low underwent sorting after the reaction. The sequence derives from a human patient who was an organ donor for intestinal transplantation. Source: alloreactive CD4+ T cells from a mixed lymphocyte reaction culture, taken before transplantation. Subset defined: CFSE-low proliferating T cells sorted from roughly six-day pre-transplant mixed lymphocyte reaction (GvH or HvG direction). The V gene is TRBV7-8, the J gene TRBJ1-5; TRBD1 might be the D (5 bases). The CDR3 region has the DNA TGTGCCAGCAGCTCAGACAGAAATCAGCCCCAGCATTTT. It specifies CASSSDRNQPQHF.